This TCR beta chain was identified during a study of Ad26.COV2.S vaccination and SARS-CoV-2 variants. Study-level information: A participant enrolled in the COV1001 Ad26.COV2.S trial arm provided the sample. General study points: Vaccinees and placebo recipients showed similar non-spike TCR breadth.

Profiled with immunoSEQ multiplex PCR; TCRdb holds only in-frame clones, not every one. Found here are 300,000 to 400,000 clones, approximately 86% of them singletons; the top ten hold more than 1.5%. Notes on this clone: Its antigen is unidentified.

Trimming removed 4 bases at V and 4 bases at J, with 11 bases between. The CDR3 covers 14 residues. Germline lookup yields CDR1 SGDLS and CDR2 YYNGEE. The sample's treatment: about 20 received Ad26.COV2.S at low or high dose, single or two shots; 5 received placebo; per-sample allocation not given. Sampling took place 63 days after the first vaccine or placebo injection. Boston provided a donor who was an adult aged 18-55 years. The source is a person between 18 and 65 years old who received the Ad26.COV2.S COVID-19 vaccine or a placebo. Sequencing was performed on peripheral blood, taken in a trial of Ad26.COV2.S vaccine versus placebo. The chain combines TRBV9 with TRBJ1-4; a possible D gene is TRBD1 (6 bases). In DNA form, the CDR3 reads TGTGCCAGCAGCTTCCGGGACAATAATGAAAAACTGTTTTTT. Translation gives CASSFRDNNEKLFF.